This T cell receptor (beta chain) is drawn from a study of blood T cells in healthy people across ages. Study as a whole: T cells yielded about one barcoded beta molecule per two cells through template switching.

Primed by a sample-barcoded 5' primer and a J-beta primer mix, a second PCR proceeded for about 6 to 12 cycles. At least 3 million CDR3-containing paired-end reads were obtained per sample. MiXCR, applied by TCRdb to the 5' RACE reads, yields one record per CDR3 protein. This sample has about 930,000 distinct CDR3 sequences, with 25% to 35% found just once. The junction had 5 bases not matched to a gene; V was cut back by 4 bases and J by 2 bases. The CDR3 has 15 residues. Germline V CDR1 and CDR2: SEHNR, FQNEAQ (reference sequence). The sample was also linked to a second study, of T cells of mothers and their children. Per that study: The whole RNA yield was converted to cDNA, roughly 1.5 ug per 15 ul.

The chain employs TRBV7-9 and TRBJ2-3, with 8 bases identical to TRBD2. Sequenced: blood. This TCR was recovered from a woman in her thirties or forties in good health. The DNA for the CDR3 is TGTGCCAGCAGCTCCTGGACTAGCCTCACAGATACGCAGTATTTT. Translation: CASSSWTSLTDTQYF.